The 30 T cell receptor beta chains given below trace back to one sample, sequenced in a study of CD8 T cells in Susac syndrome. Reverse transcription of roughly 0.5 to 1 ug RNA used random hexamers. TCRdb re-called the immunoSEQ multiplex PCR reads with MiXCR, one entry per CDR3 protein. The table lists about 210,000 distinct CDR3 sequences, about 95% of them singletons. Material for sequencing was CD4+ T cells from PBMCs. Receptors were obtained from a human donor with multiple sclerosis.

CDR3 amino acids: CASSLEGTGLNIQYF. CDR3 DNA sequence: TGCGCCAGCAGCTTGGAAGGGACAGGGTTAAACATTCAGTACTTC. This chain joins TRBV5-1 and TRBJ2-4; TRBD1 matches at 9 bases. Germline assignment: CDR1 SGHRS and CDR2 YFSETQ. V lost 0 bases to trimming and J lost 6 bases; unmatched junction nucleotides: 4. The CDR3 covers 15 residues.

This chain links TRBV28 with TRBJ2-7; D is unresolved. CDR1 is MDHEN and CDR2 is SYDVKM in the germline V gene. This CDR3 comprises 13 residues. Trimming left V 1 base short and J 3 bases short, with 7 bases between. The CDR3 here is CASSLSDHYEQYF. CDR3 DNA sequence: TGTGCCAGCAGTTTATCGGATCACTACGAGCAGTACTTC.

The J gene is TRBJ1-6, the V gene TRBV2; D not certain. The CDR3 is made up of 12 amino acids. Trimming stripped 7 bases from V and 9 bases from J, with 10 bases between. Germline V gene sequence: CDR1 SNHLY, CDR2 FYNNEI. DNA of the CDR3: TGTGCCAGCACTGTATTGATTTCACCCCTCCACTTT. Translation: CASTVLISPLHF.

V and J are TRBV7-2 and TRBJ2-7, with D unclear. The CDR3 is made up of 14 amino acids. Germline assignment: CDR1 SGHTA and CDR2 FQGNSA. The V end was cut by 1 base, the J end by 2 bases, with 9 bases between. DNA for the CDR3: TGTGCCAGCAGCTTAGGCCTACTCACCTACGAGCAGTACTTC. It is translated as CASSLGLLTYEQYF.

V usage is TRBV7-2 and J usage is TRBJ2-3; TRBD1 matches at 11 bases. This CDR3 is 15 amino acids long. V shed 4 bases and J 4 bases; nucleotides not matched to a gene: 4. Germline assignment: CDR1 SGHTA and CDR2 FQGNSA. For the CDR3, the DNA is TGTGCCAGCAGCTCGGCGGACAGGGGGCCAGATACGCAGTATTTT. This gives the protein CASSSADRGPDTQYF. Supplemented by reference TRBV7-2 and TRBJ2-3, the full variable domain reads GAGVSQSPSNKVTEKGKDVELRCDPISGHTALYWYRQSLGQGLEFLIYFQGNSAPDKSGLPSDRFSAERTGGSVSTLTIQRTQQEDSAVYLCASSSADRGPDTQYFGPGTRLTVL.

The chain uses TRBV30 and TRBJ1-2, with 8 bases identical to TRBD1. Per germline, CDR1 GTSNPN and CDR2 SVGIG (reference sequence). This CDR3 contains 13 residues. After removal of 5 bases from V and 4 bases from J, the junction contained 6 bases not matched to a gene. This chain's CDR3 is CAWDRGFGYGYTF. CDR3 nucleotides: TGTGCCTGGGACAGGGGATTCGGCTATGGCTACACCTTC.

The CDR3 spells CSASTGMTGELFF. In DNA, the CDR3 is TGCAGCGCATCGACAGGGATGACCGGGGAGCTGTTTTTT. The rearrangement links TRBV29-1 to TRBJ2-2; 7 nucleotides agree with TRBD1. CDR1 is SQVTM and CDR2 is ANQGSEA in the germline V gene. This CDR3 has 13 residues. The J segment lost 5 bases and the V segment lost 7 bases, leaving 7 bases of the junction unmatched.

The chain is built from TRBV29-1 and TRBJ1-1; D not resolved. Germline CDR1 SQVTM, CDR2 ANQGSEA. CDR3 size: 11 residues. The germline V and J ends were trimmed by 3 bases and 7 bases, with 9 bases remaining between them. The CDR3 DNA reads TGCAGCGTTGATTACGGATATGAAGCTTTCTTT. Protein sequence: CSVDYGYEAFF.

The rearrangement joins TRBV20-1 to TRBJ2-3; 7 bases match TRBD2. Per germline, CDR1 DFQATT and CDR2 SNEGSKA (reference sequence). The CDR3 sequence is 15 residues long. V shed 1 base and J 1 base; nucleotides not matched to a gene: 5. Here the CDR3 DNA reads TGCAGTGCTAGAGCTATCCTAGCGGGCACAGATACGCAGTATTTT. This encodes CSARAILAGTDTQYF.

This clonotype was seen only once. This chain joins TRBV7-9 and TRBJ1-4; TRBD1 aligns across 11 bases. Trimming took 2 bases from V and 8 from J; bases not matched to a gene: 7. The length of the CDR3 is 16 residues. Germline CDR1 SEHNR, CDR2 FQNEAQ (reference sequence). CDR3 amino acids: CASSLTPDRGREKLFF. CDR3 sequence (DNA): TGTGCCAGCAGCTTAACTCCGGACAGGGGGCGAGAAAAACTGTTTTTT.

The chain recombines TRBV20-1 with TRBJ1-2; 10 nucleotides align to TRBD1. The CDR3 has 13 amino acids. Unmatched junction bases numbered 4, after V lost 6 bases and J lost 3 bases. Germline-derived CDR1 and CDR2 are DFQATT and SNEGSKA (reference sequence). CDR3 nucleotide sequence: TGCAGTGCCGGGACAGGGGTAGACTATGGCTACACCTTC. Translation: CSAGTGVDYGYTF.

The CDR3 reads CASSDWLAGGEQFF. CDR3 DNA: TGTGCCAGCAGTGACTGGCTAGCGGGGGGAGAGCAGTTCTTC. The chain employs TRBV2 and TRBJ2-1, with 11 positions matching TRBD2. The ends lost 3 bases at V and 10 bases at J; junction bases unmatched: 5. The CDR3 has 14 residues. Germline CDR1 SNHLY, CDR2 FYNNEI.

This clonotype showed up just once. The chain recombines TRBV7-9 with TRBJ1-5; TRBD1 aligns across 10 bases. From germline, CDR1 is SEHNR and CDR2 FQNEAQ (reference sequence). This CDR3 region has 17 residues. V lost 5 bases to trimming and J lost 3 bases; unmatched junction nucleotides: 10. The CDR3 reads CASSPGTGATDNQPQHF. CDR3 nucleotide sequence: TGTGCCAGCAGCCCTGGGACAGGGGCGACGGACAATCAGCCCCAGCATTTT.

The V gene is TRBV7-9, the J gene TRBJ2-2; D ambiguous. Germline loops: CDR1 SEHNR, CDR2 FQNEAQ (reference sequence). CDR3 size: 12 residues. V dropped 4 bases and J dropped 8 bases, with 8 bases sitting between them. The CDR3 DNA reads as TGTGCCAGCAGCTCTCGACCTGGGGAGCTGTTTTTT. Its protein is CASSSRPGELFF.

CDR3 loop: CAGTTGGSTNEKLFF. The CDR3 nucleotides are TGTGCCGGAACCACAGGGGGATCAACTAATGAAAAACTGTTTTTT. The V gene is TRBV27, the J gene TRBJ1-4; the match to TRBD1 covers 8 bases. There are 15 residues in the CDR3. With 11 bases clipped from V and 0 bases from J, the junction kept 8 bases outside the gene matches. Per germline, CDR1 MNHEY and CDR2 SMNVEV (reference sequence).

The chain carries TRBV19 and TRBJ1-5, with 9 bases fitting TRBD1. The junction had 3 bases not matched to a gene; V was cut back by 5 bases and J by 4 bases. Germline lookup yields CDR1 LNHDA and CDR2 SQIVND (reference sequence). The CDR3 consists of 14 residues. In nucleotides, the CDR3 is TGTGCCAGTAGTCCGACAGGGGGTAATCAGCCCCAGCATTTT. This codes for CASSPTGGNQPQHF.

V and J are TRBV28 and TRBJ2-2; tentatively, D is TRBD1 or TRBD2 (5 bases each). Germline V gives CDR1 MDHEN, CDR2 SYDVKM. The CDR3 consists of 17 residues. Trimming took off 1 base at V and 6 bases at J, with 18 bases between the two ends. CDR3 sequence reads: CASSLLGVMGEAGELFF. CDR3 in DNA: TGTGCCAGCAGTTTATTGGGGGTTATGGGAGAGGCCGGGGAGCTGTTTTTT.

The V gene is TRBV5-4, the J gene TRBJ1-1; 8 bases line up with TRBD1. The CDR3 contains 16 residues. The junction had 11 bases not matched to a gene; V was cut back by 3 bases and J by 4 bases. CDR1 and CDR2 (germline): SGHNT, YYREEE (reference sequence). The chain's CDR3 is CASSSETGVAGTEAFF. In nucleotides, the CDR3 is TGTGCCAGCAGCTCGGAGACAGGGGTCGCAGGCACTGAAGCTTTCTTT.

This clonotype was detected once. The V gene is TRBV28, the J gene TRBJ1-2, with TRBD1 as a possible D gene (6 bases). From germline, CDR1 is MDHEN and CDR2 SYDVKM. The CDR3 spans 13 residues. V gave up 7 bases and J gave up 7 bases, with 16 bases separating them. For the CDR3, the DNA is TGTGCCAGCACAGGGGAGGGCCCCCGTGGCTACACCTTC. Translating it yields CASTGEGPRGYTF.

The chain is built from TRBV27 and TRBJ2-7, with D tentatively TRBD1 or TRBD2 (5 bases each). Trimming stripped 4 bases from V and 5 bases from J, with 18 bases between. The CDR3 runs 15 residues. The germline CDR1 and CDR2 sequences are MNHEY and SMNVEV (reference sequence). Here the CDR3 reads CASSSTSGGRDEQYF. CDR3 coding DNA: TGTGCCAGCAGTTCTACGTCAGGAGGCAGGGACGAGCAGTACTTC.

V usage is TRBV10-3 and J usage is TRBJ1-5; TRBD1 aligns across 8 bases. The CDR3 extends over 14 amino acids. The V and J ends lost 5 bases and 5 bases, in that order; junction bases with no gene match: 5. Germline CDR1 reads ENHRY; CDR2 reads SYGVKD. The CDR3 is CAISTGGADQPQHF. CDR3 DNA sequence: TGTGCCATCAGTACAGGGGGGGCTGATCAGCCCCAGCATTTT.

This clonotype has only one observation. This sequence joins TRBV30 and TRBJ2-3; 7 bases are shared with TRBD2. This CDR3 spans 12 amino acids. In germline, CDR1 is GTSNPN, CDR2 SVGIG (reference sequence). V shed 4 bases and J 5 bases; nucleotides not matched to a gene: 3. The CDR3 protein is CAWMRGIDTQYF. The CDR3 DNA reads TGTGCCTGGATGCGGGGGATAGATACGCAGTATTTT. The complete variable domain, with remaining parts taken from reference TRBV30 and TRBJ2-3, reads SQTIHQWPATLVQPVGSPLSLECTVEGTSNPNLYWYRQAAGRGLQLLFYSVGIGQISSEVPQNLSASRPQDRQFILSSKKLLLSDSGFYLCAWMRGIDTQYFGPGTRLTVL.

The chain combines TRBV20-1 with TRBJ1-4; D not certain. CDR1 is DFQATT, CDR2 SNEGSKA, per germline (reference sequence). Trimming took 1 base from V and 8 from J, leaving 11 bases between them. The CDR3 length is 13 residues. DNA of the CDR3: TGCAGTGCTAGAGGAGGGTACGAGGAAAAACTGTTTTTT. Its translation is CSARGGYEEKLFF.

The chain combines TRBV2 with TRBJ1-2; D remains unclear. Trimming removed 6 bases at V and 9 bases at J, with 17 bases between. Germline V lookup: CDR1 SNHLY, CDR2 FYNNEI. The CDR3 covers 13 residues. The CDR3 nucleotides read TGTGCCAGCAGGCCCGGGGAGGGAAGGAGCTACACCTTC. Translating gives CASRPGEGRSYTF.

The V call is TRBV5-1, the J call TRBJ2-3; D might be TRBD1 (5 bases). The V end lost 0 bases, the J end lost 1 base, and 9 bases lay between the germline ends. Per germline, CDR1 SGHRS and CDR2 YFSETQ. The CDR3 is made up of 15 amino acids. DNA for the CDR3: TGCGCCAGCAGCTTGGAAGGGGTCGGCACAGATACGCAGTATTTT. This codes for CASSLEGVGTDTQYF. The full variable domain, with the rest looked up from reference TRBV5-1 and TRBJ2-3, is KAGVTQTPRYLIKTRGQQVTLSCSPISGHRSVSWYQQTPGQGLQFLFEYFSETQRNKGNFPGRFSGRQFSNSRSEMNVSTLELGDSALYLCASSLEGVGTDTQYFGPGTRLTVL.

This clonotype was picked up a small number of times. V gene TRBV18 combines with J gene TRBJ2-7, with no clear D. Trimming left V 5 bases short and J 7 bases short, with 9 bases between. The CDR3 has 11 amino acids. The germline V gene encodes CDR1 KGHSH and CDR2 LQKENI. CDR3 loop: CASSVLGEQYF. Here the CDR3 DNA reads TGTGCCAGCTCAGTTCTTGGAGAGCAGTACTTC.

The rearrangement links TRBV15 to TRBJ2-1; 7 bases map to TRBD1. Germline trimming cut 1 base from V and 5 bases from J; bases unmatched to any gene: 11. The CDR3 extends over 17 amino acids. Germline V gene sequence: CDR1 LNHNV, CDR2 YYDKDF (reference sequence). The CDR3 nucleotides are TGTGCCACCAGCAGAGGGAACAGGGGAACCATCCACAATGAGCAGTTCTTC. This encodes CATSRGNRGTIHNEQFF.

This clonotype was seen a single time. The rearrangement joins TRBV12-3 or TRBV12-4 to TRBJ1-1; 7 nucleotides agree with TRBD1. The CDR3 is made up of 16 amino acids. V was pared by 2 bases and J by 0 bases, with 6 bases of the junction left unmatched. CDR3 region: CASSLSGGVVNTEAFF. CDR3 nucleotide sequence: TGTGCCAGCAGTTTATCAGGGGGTGTGGTGAACACTGAAGCTTTCTTT.

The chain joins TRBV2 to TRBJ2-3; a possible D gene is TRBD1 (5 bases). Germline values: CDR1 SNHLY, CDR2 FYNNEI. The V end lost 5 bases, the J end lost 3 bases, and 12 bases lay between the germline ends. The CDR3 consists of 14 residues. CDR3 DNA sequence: TGTGCCAGCAGTCCGGCAGGGATAACAGATACGCAGTATTTT. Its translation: CASSPAGITDTQYF. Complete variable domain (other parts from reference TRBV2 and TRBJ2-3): EPEVTQTPSHQVTQMGQEVILRCVPISNHLYFYWYRQILGQKVEFLVSFYNNEISEKSEIFDDQFSVERPDGSNFTLKIRSTKLEDSAMYFCASSPAGITDTQYFGPGTRLTVL.

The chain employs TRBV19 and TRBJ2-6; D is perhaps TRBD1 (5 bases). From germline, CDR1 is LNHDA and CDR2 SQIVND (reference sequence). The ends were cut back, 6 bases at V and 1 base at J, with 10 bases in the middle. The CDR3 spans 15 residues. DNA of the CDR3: TGTGCCAGTAGGCAGGGTTCTTCTGGGGCCAACGTCCTGACTTTC. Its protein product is CASRQGSSGANVLTF.